The 10 T cell receptor beta chains listed next were all sequenced from one sample in a study of OX40 agonist ivuxolimab in advanced cancers. Using immunoSEQ multiplex PCR, the repertoire was profiled, and TCRdb retains in-frame clones only, with some absent. The profile shows some 74,000 clones, roughly 87% of them singletons. The sample consisted of CD4+ or CD8+ T cells sorted from blood, taken in a trial of the OX40 agonist ivuxolimab. The receptors were sampled from an adult with an advanced solid tumor such as melanoma, head and neck, liver or kidney cancer.

The chain combines TRBV6-6 with TRBJ2-7; TRBD2 is a possible D gene (5 bases). With 2 bases removed from V and 4 bases from J, the gap between germline ends came to 9 bases. The CDR3 has 13 amino acids. Germline V gene sequence: CDR1 MNHNY, CDR2 SVGAGI (reference sequence). CDR3 amino acids: CASSYGLLYEQYF. CDR3 DNA: TGTGCCAGCAGTTACGGACTCCTATACGAGCAGTACTTC.

This clone was seen a handful of times. This chain connects TRBV30 to TRBJ1-1; no firm D call. Germline lookup yields CDR1 GTSNPN and CDR2 SVGIG (reference sequence). This CDR3 has 13 amino acids. V shed 1 base and J shed 8 bases, with 14 bases lying between them. The DNA for the CDR3 is TGTGCCTGGAGTGGACGGTCGCCGTTAGAAGCTTTCTTT. This codes for CAWSGRSPLEAFF.

J is TRBJ2-1 and V is TRBV11-3; D possibly corresponds to TRBD2 (5 bases). Germline V lookup: CDR1 SGHNT, CDR2 YENEEA. The CDR3 is made up of 12 amino acids. Trimming took off 4 bases at V and 7 bases at J, with 8 bases between the two ends. The CDR3 DNA reads as TGTGCCAGCAGCTCACTAGGGAATGAGCAGTTCTTC. Translation: CASSSLGNEQFF. The full variable domain, with the rest looked up from reference TRBV11-3 and TRBJ2-1, is EAGVVQSPRYKIIEKKQPVAFWCNPISGHNTLYWYLQNLGQGPELLIRYENEEAVDDSQLPKDRFSAERLKGVDSTLKIQPAELGDSAVYLCASSSLGNEQFFGPGTRLTVL.

The J gene is TRBJ2-1, the V gene TRBV7-9; 12 bases are a match to TRBD2. Germline loops: CDR1 SEHNR, CDR2 FQNEAQ (reference sequence). V lost 6 bases and J lost 7; bases outside the gene matches: 13. CDR3 size: 17 residues. The CDR3 region is CASSLEGTSGRRNEQFF. In DNA, the CDR3 is TGTGCCAGCAGTCTCGAGGGGACTAGCGGGCGAAGGAATGAGCAGTTCTTC.

With respect to this clone: One junction end does not reproduce the germline sequence, and a read error may be involved. The V gene is TRBV7-9, the J gene TRBJ2-5; D is unresolved. CDR1 SEHNR and CDR2 FQNEAQ come from the germline V gene (reference sequence). The CDR3 length is 11 residues. This CDR3 reads CASSIRGPLDF. CDR3 in DNA: TGTGCCAGCAGCATACGTGGCCCCCTGGACTTC.

This chain links TRBV19 with TRBJ1-5; tentative D call: TRBD1 (5 bases). CDR1 and CDR2 (germline): LNHDA, SQIVND (reference sequence). This CDR3 contains 13 residues. The V end was cut by 4 bases, the J end by 5 bases, with 9 bases between. CDR3 loop: CASSTWGDQPQHF. Written as DNA, the CDR3 is TGTGCCAGTAGTACATGGGGGGATCAGCCCCAGCATTTT.

The chain has TRBV28 and TRBJ2-1; D perhaps matches TRBD2 (5 bases). The V and J ends lost 7 bases and 3 bases respectively, with 7 bases between them. Germline CDR1 reads MDHEN; CDR2 reads SYDVKM. The CDR3 is made up of 12 amino acids. CDR3 in amino acids: CASIDYYNEQFF. DNA of the CDR3: TGTGCCAGCATTGACTACTACAATGAGCAGTTCTTC.

The chain is built from TRBV19 and TRBJ2-5; TRBD1 matches at 7 bases. Trimming at V came to 8 bases and at J to 1 base, leaving 10 bases not matched to a gene. The germline V gene encodes CDR1 LNHDA and CDR2 SQIVND (reference sequence). The CDR3 totals 15 residues. CDR3 amino acids: CASSRDSSIQETQYF. As DNA, the CDR3 is TGTGCCAGTTCCCGGGACAGCTCCATCCAAGAGACCCAGTACTTC.

This chain uses TRBV7-2 with TRBJ2-1; D is unclear. The CDR3 runs 16 residues. The germline V gene encodes CDR1 SGHTA and CDR2 FQGNSA. V was clipped by 2 bases and J by 6 bases, with 17 bases between them. The CDR3 nucleotides read TGTGCCAGCAGCTTATTCCAACAAACTCCCCCCAATGAGCAGTTCTTC. It translates to CASSLFQQTPPNEQFF.

The chain has TRBV7-2 and TRBJ1-1, with a tentative D call TRBD1 (6 bases). The CDR3 loop spans 14 amino acids. Between the trimmed V and J ends, which lost 6 bases and 7 bases, there was a span of 18 bases. Germline V gene data show CDR1 as SGHTA and CDR2 as FQGNSA. CDR3 sequence: CASSSRGGEGEAFF. In DNA, the CDR3 is TGTGCCAGCAGTTCCCGAGGGGGTGAGGGTGAAGCTTTCTTT.